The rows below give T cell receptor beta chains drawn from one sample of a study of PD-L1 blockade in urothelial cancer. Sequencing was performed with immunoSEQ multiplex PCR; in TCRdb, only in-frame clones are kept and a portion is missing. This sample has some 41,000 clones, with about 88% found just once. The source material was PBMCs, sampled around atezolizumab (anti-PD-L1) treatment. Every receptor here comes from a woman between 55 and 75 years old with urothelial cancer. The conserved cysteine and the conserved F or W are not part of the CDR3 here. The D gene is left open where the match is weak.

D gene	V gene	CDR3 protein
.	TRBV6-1	ATPGRFSYNEQF
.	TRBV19	ASSITARSSSYEQY
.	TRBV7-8	ASSLGLSEQF
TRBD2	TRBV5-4	ASRMTSGKTDTQY
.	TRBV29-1	SVDSGGMADTQY
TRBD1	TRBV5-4	ASTSGTANEKLF
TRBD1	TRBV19	ASSPVGQGTGYEQY
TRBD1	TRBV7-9	ASSPRDRGEETQY
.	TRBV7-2	ASSVTGIGEKLF
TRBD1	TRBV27	ASSLTTGGSGTQPQH
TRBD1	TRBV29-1	SVGRGRDEQY
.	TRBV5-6	ASSLGGRRVSQPQH
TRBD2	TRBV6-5	ACRRAGEGYEQY
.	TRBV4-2	ASSQTAAGTLGYT
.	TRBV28	ASTDLAGSREQY
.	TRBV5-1	ASSPDSTNTIY
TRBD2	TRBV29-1	SGSGGASYNEQF
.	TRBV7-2	ASSTNTGELF
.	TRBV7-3	ASISRTVAYTGELF
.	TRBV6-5	ASRAYSNQPQH
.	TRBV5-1	ASSASGPAYNEQF
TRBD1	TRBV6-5	ASRSDRGLGEQY
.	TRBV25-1	ASRKTGYTGELF
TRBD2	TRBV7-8	ASSAGVGLAGGPSSYNEQF
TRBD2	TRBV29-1	SVGFFAGGHLIYEQY
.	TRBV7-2	ASSFRYEQY